This T cell receptor beta chain appears in the sequencing data of a study of radiotherapy plus CTLA-4 blockade in lung cancer. There are 16 residues in the CDR3. The ends lost 0 bases at V and 4 bases at J; junction bases unmatched: 4. Germline V gene lookup returns CDR1 SGHRS and CDR2 YFSETQ. Profiled with immunoSEQ multiplex PCR; TCRdb holds only in-frame clones, not every one. The sample consists of about 98,000 clones, more than 75% of them appearing once. The source was peripheral blood, collected from a patient treated with radiotherapy plus ipilimumab. This chain links TRBV5-1 with TRBJ1-4; 9 bases fit TRBD1. The receptor's source is a human donor with non-small cell lung cancer who had a partial response to radiotherapy plus ipilimumab. The CDR3 reads CASSLARGQGNEKLFF. The CDR3 DNA reads TGCGCCAGCAGCTTGGCCCGGGGACAGGGTAATGAAAAACTGTTTTTT.